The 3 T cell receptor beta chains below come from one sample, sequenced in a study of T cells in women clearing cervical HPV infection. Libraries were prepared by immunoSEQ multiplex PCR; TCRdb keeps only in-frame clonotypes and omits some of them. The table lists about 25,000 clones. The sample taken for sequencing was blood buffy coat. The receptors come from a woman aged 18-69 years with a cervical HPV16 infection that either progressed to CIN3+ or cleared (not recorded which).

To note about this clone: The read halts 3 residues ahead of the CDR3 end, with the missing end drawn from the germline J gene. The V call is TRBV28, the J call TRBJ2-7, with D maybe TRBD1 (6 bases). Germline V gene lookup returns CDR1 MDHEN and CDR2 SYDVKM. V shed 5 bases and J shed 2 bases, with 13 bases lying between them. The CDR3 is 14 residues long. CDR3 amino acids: CASSIGQTTYEQYF. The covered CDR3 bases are TGTGCCAGCAGTATCGGACAGACTACCTACGAG.

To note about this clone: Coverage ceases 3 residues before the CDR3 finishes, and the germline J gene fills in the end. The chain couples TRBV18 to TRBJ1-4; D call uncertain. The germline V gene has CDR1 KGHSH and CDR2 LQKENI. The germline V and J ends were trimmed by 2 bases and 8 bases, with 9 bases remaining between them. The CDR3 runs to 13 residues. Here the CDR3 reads CASSPTLREKLFF. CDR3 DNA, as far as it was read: TGTGCCAGCTCACCAACTCTTCGGGAAAAA.

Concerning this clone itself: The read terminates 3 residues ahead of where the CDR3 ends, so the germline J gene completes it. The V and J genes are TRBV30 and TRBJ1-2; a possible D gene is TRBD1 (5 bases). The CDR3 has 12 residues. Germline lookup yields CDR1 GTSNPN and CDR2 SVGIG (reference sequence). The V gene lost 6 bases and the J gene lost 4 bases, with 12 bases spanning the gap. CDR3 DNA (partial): TGTGCCTGTGTGGGGGGAATCTATGGC. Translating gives CACVGGIYG. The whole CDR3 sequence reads CACVGGIYGYTF.